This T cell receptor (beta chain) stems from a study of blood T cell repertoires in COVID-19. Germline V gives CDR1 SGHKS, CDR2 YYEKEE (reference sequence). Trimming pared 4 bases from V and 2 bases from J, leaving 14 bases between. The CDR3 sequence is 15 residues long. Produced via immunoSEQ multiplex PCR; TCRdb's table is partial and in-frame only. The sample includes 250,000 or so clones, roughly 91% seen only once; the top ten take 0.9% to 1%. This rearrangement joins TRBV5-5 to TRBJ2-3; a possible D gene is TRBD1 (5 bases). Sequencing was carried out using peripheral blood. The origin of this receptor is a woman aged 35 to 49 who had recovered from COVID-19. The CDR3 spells CASSTPQVFTDTQYF. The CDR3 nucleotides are TGTGCCAGCAGCACACCACAGGTCTTCACAGATACGCAGTATTTT.